Below, 25 T cell receptor beta chains from the same sample are listed, as sequenced in a study of early T cells in non-severe SARS-CoV-2 infection. TCRdb itself ran the 5' RACE reads through MiXCR, one entry per CDR3 protein. The table lists 45,000 to 75,000 distinct CDR3 sequences, around 6% of them singletons. The specimen sequenced was whole blood. The receptor set was obtained from an adult who was a healthcare worker with PCR-confirmed SARS-CoV-2 infection or an uninfected control (not recorded which).

The rearrangement links TRBV20-1 to TRBJ1-1; TRBD1 matches 8 bases. V was pared by 6 bases and J by 3 bases, with 9 bases of the junction left unmatched. This CDR3 contains 14 residues. Germline CDR1 is DFQATT and CDR2 is SNEGSKA (reference sequence). The CDR3 DNA reads TGCAGTGCCCTGGACAGGGATGGTTACACTGAAGCTTTCTTT. It is translated as CSALDRDGYTEAFF.

Many counts were recorded for this clonotype. This sequence joins TRBV10-3 and TRBJ2-1, with D hard to call. There are 13 residues in the CDR3. Per germline, CDR1 ENHRY and CDR2 SYGVKD. V shed 6 bases and J shed 0 bases, with 6 bases lying between them. This CDR3 is CAIRDSSYNEQFF. CDR3 nucleotide sequence: TGTGCCATCAGGGATAGCTCCTACAATGAGCAGTTCTTC.

The chain carries TRBV4-1 and TRBJ1-3; D gene unclear. Germline CDR1 MGHRA, CDR2 YSYEKL. The CDR3 loop spans 16 amino acids. The V end was cut by 2 bases, the J end by 1 base, with 12 bases between. CDR3 nucleotide sequence: TGCGCCAGCAGCCAACCGGGGAAGAAGTCTGGAAACACCATATATTTT. Protein sequence: CASSQPGKKSGNTIYF.

This clonotype was recorded at least ten times. This chain uses TRBV25-1 with TRBJ2-7, with 8 bases matching TRBD2. Losses at the gene ends were 5 bases for V and 3 bases for J; bases not matched to a gene: 3. The CDR3 runs 13 residues. The V gene's germline CDR1 is MGHDK and CDR2 SYGVNS. The DNA for the CDR3 is TGTGCCAGCAGTCGGGGGGGCGGCTACGAGCAGTACTTC. Its protein product is CASSRGGGYEQYF.

This clonotype was seen a few times. This rearrangement joins TRBV20-1 to TRBJ2-3, with 12 bases matching TRBD2. The CDR3 is made up of 18 amino acids. CDR1 and CDR2 from the germline V gene are DFQATT and SNEGSKA (reference sequence). Germline trimming cut 1 base from V and 0 bases from J; bases unmatched to any gene: 8. This CDR3 is CSARVGLAGIPSTDTQYF. As DNA, the CDR3 is TGCAGTGCTAGAGTGGGACTAGCGGGTATACCTAGCACAGATACGCAGTATTTT.

This clonotype has just a few counts. The chain has TRBV6-6 and TRBJ1-1; D gene uncertain. Germline loops: CDR1 MNHNY, CDR2 SVGAGI (reference sequence). CDR3 size: 13 residues. The ends were cut back, 0 bases at V and 5 bases at J, with 7 bases in the middle. CDR3: CASSYSPQTEAFF. The CDR3 nucleotides read TGTGCCAGCAGTTACTCCCCGCAGACTGAAGCTTTCTTT.

This clonotype has a count of ten or more. The genes are TRBV12-3 or TRBV12-4 and TRBJ2-5, with D perhaps assigned TRBD1 or TRBD2 (5 bases each). Trimming stripped 5 bases from V and 4 bases from J, with 17 bases between. The length of the CDR3 is 15 residues. The CDR3 loop reads CASSTDRGVRETQYF. The CDR3 region has the DNA TGTGCCAGCAGTACTGACAGAGGGGTTCGAGAGACCCAGTACTTC.

This clonotype appeared a few times. The chain joins TRBV2 to TRBJ2-7; D possibly corresponds to TRBD1 (6 bases). V was trimmed by 7 bases and J by 6 bases, leaving 16 bases between them. CDR1 and CDR2 (germline): SNHLY, FYNNEI. The CDR3 runs 13 residues. This CDR3 is CASNRDIRGEQYF. The DNA for the CDR3 is TGTGCCAGCAACCGGGACATAAGGGGCGAGCAGTACTTC.

There are many counts of this clonotype. V is TRBV29-1 and J is TRBJ2-3, with TRBD2 identical over 12 bases. The CDR3 extends over 14 amino acids. The trim removed 4 bases at V and 6 bases at J, leaving 5 bases unmatched. Germline lookup yields CDR1 SQVTM and CDR2 ANQGSEA. CDR3 sequence (DNA): TGCAGCGTTGCTAGCGGGGGGGCCAGGGATACGCAGTATTTT. This gives the protein CSVASGGARDTQYF.

This clonotype was seen at least ten times. The chain carries TRBV7-9 and TRBJ2-6, with D possibly matching TRBD2 (6 bases). Trimming took 8 bases from V and 4 from J, leaving 12 bases between them. Looked up from germline, CDR1 is SEHNR and CDR2 is FQNEAQ (reference sequence). The CDR3 runs to 14 residues. The CDR3 sequence: CASHYREGANVLTF. In DNA form, the CDR3 reads TGTGCCAGCCATTACCGGGAGGGGGCCAACGTCCTGACTTTC.

The gene calls are TRBV7-2 and TRBJ2-7; TRBD2 agrees at 9 bases. Germline-derived CDR1 and CDR2 are SGHTA and FQGNSA. The CDR3 sequence is 17 residues long. V shed 5 bases, J shed 2 bases, and the junction held 13 bases outside the gene matches. CDR3 region: CASSLGVAGAIPYEQYF. DNA for the CDR3: TGTGCCAGCAGCCTGGGGGTAGCGGGGGCCATACCCTACGAGCAGTACTTC.

A few counts support this clonotype. The V call is TRBV29-1, the J call TRBJ2-3; D could derive from TRBD1 or TRBD2 (7 bases each). This CDR3 contains 15 residues. Trimming pared 4 bases from V and 0 bases from J, leaving 14 bases between. Germline V lookup: CDR1 SQVTM, CDR2 ANQGSEA. The CDR3 reads CSVVPRGGSTDTQYF. For the CDR3, the DNA is TGCAGCGTTGTTCCCAGGGGGGGCAGCACAGATACGCAGTATTTT.

V usage is TRBV20-1 and J usage is TRBJ2-1; 11 bases map to TRBD2. V lost 0 bases to trimming and J lost 7 bases; unmatched junction nucleotides: 11. The CDR3 has 17 residues. Germline V CDR1 and CDR2: DFQATT, SNEGSKA (reference sequence). CDR3 region: CSARDPLSGRAMNEQFF. The CDR3 nucleotides read TGCAGTGCTAGAGATCCCCTTAGCGGGAGGGCCATGAATGAGCAGTTCTTC.

This chain links TRBV25-1 with TRBJ1-6; D remains unclear. Germline assignment: CDR1 MGHDK and CDR2 SYGVNS. Trimming removed 5 bases at V and 9 bases at J, with 11 bases between. The CDR3 is 13 amino acids. In DNA form, the CDR3 reads TGTGCCAGCAGTTCTATCGGAAGTTCACCCCTCCACTTT. Its protein product is CASSSIGSSPLHF.

The V call is TRBV30, the J call TRBJ2-2; 7 nucleotides align to TRBD2. There are 14 residues in the CDR3. The germline CDR1 and CDR2 sequences are GTSNPN and SVGIG (reference sequence). Unmatched junction bases numbered 7, after V lost 3 bases and J lost 6 bases. The CDR3 loop is CAWRPGRVAGELFF. The CDR3 bases are TGTGCCTGGAGACCAGGGAGGGTGGCCGGGGAGCTGTTTTTT.

The V and J genes are TRBV20-1 and TRBJ2-7; 8 bases agree with TRBD1. This CDR3 has 14 amino acids. The germline gives CDR1 DFQATT, CDR2 SNEGSKA (reference sequence). V was clipped by 5 bases and J by 1 base; unmatched bases: 7. Here the CDR3 reads CSAPNRDRSYEQYF. As DNA, the CDR3 is TGCAGTGCTCCAAACCGGGACAGGTCCTACGAGCAGTACTTC.

The chain joins TRBV13 to TRBJ2-7, with D uncertain. Per the germline V gene, CDR1 is PRHDT and CDR2 is FYEKMQ (reference sequence). Trimming pared 6 bases from V and 2 bases from J, leaving 11 bases between. This CDR3 has 13 amino acids. The CDR3 sequence is CASRGRLAYEQYF. DNA for the CDR3: TGTGCCAGCAGGGGCAGGCTTGCCTACGAGCAGTACTTC.

The rearrangement links TRBV20-1 to TRBJ2-4; D perhaps matches TRBD1 (5 bases). The germline V gene has CDR1 DFQATT and CDR2 SNEGSKA (reference sequence). V dropped 6 bases and J dropped 3 bases, with 18 bases sitting between them. This CDR3 is built from 15 residues. CDR3 protein: CSATDRRTFKNIQYF. CDR3 DNA: TGCAGTGCCACTGACAGAAGAACCTTCAAAAACATTCAGTACTTC.

This clonotype showed up just a few times. The chain uses TRBV5-1 and TRBJ1-5; D gene ambiguous. Germline values: CDR1 SGHRS, CDR2 YFSETQ. The CDR3 consists of 16 residues. Between the trimmed V and J ends, which lost 5 bases and 7 bases, there was a span of 22 bases. CDR3 sequence: CASSPVPTESGQPQHF. CDR3 sequence (DNA): TGCGCCAGCAGTCCAGTCCCCACAGAGTCGGGGCAGCCCCAGCATTTT.

Ten or more counts support this clonotype. The chain is built from TRBV4-2 and TRBJ2-3; 7 bases align to TRBD2. The CDR3 length is 17 residues. The germline V gene has CDR1 LGHNA and CDR2 YNFKEQ. After removal of 0 bases from V and 0 bases from J, the junction contained 6 bases not matched to a gene. Here the CDR3 DNA reads TGTGCCAGCAGCCAAGAGCCTTACGGGAGGAGCACAGATACGCAGTATTTT. Its protein is CASSQEPYGRSTDTQYF.

This clonotype was recorded at least ten times. The chain is built from TRBV7-6 and TRBJ2-7; 8 positions agree with TRBD2. V gave up 5 bases and J gave up 6 bases; unmatched junction bases: 15. This CDR3 contains 16 residues. The V gene's germline CDR1 is SGHVS and CDR2 FNYEAQ. In DNA form, the CDR3 reads TGTGCCAGCAGCCCTAACGCCGGGACTAGACGTGGCGAGCAGTACTTC. Its protein is CASSPNAGTRRGEQYF.

This clonotype has a count of ten or more. This chain connects TRBV7-2 to TRBJ1-5; 9 bases are shared with TRBD1. Unmatched junction bases numbered 7, after V lost 5 bases and J lost 2 bases. This CDR3 contains 16 residues. Germline V gives CDR1 SGHTA, CDR2 FQGNSA. DNA of the CDR3: TGTGCCAGCAGCGCAACAGGGGGCTACGGCAATCAGCCCCAGCATTTT. It yields the protein CASSATGGYGNQPQHF.

Ten or more counts support this clonotype. The DNA for the CDR3 is TGTGCCAGCAGTGACTCACAGGGGGCAACAGATACGCAGTATTTT. It is translated as CASSDSQGATDTQYF. The chain carries TRBV6-4 and TRBJ2-3; 9 bases agree with TRBD1. This CDR3 has 15 residues. Germline V CDR1 and CDR2: MRHNA, SNTAGT. V trimming: 0 bases; J trimming: 3 bases; junction bases outside the gene matches: 1.

This clonotype was counted many times. This sequence joins TRBV6-5 and TRBJ2-3; D uncertain. The germline V and J ends were trimmed by 6 bases and 4 bases, with 14 bases remaining between them. The CDR3 is made up of 14 amino acids. Germline V gene sequence: CDR1 MNHEY, CDR2 SVGAGI. The CDR3 DNA follows: TGTGCCAGCAGGGTAACTGTTCTATCAGATACGCAGTATTTT. Amino acid sequence: CASRVTVLSDTQYF.

This clonotype was counted ten times or more. V gene TRBV27 combines with J gene TRBJ2-7; possibly TRBD1 for D (6 bases). V lost 5 bases and J lost 5, with 19 bases in between. The CDR3 is 15 amino acids. Germline-derived CDR1 and CDR2 are MNHEY and SMNVEV (reference sequence). The CDR3 loop is CASSPLGQYFHEQYF. DNA of the CDR3: TGTGCCAGCAGTCCCCTCGGACAGTATTTCCACGAGCAGTACTTC.